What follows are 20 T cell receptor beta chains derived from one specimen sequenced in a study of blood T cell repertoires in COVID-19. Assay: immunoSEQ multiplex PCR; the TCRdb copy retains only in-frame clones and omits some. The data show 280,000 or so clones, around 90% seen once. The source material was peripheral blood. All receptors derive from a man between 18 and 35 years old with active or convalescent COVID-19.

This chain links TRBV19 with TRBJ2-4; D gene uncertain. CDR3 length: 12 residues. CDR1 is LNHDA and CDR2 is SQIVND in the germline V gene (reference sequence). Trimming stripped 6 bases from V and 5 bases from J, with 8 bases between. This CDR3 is CASSRTENIQYF. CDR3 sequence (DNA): TGTGCCAGTAGCCGAACAGAAAACATTCAGTACTTC. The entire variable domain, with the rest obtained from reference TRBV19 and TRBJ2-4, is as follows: DGGITQSPKYLFRKEGQNVTLSCEQNLNHDAMYWYRQDPGQGLRLIYYSQIVNDFQKGDIAEGYSVSREKKESFPLTVTSAQKNPTAFYLCASSRTENIQYFGAGTRLSVL.

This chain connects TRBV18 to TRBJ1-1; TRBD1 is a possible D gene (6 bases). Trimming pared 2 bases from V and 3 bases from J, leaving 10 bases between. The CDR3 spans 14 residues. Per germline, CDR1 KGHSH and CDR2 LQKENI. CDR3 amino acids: CASSPTGLDTEAFF. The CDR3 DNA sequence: TGTGCCAGCTCACCAACAGGGCTGGACACTGAAGCTTTCTTT.

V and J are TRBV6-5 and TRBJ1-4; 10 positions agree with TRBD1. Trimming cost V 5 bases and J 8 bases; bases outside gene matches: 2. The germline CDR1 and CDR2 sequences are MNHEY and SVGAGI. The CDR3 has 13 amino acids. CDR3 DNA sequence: TGTGCCAGCAGTCGGGACAGGGGCGAAAAACTGTTTTTT. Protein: CASSRDRGEKLFF.

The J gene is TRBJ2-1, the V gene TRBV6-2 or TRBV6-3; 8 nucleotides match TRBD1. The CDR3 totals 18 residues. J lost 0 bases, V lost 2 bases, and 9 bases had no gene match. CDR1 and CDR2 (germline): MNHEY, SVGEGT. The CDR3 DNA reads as TGTGCCAGCAGTTACCGGTCGGACAGGGTAAGCTCCTACAATGAGCAGTTCTTC. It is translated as CASSYRSDRVSSYNEQFF.

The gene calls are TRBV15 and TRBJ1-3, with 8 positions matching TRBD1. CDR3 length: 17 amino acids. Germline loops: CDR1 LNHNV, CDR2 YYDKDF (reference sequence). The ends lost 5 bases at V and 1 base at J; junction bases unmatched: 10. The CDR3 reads CATSVLRGQVSGNTIYF. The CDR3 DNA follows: TGTGCCACCAGCGTACTCAGGGGGCAAGTTTCTGGAAACACCATATATTTT.

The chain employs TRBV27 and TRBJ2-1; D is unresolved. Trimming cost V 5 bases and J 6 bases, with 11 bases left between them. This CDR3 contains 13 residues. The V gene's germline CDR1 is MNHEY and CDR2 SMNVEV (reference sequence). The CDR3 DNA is TGTGCCAGCAGTCACCTCGACACCAATGAGCAGTTCTTC. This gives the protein CASSHLDTNEQFF.

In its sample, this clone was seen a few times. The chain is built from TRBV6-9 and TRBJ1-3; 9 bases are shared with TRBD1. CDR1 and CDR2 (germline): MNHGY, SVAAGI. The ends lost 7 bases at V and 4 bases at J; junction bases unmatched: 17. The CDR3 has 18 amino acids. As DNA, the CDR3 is TGTGCCAGCACCTTTATTCAGCGGGACAGGGACCCCGGAAACACCATATATTTT. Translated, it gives CASTFIQRDRDPGNTIYF.

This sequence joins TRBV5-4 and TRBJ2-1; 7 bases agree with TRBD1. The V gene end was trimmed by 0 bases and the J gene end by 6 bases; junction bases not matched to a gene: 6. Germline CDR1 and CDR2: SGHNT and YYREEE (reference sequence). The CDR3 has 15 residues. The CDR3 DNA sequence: TGTGCCAGCAGCTTGGACAGGGGCGTAGGCAATGAGCAGTTCTTC. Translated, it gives CASSLDRGVGNEQFF. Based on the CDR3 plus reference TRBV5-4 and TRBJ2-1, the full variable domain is ETGVTQSPTHLIKTRGQQVTLRCSSQSGHNTVSWYQQALGQGPQFIFQYYREEENGRGNFPPRFSGLQFPNYSSELNVNALELDDSALYLCASSLDRGVGNEQFFGPGTRLTVL.

The CDR3 DNA is TGCGCCAGCAGTGAGGACAGGGGCCACCTAACTAATGAAAAACTGTTTTTT. It yields the protein CASSEDRGHLTNEKLFF. The rearrangement joins TRBV10-2 to TRBJ1-4, with 8 bases identical to TRBD1. Trimming took 2 bases from V and 1 from J; bases not matched to a gene: 6. The length of the CDR3 is 17 residues. Per germline, CDR1 WSHSY and CDR2 SAAADI.

The CDR3 sequence: CASSLKQDYGYTF. In nucleotides, the CDR3 is TGCGCCAGCAGTCTTAAACAGGACTATGGCTACACCTTC. This chain joins TRBV10-2 and TRBJ1-2, with TRBD1 as a possible D gene (5 bases). From germline, CDR1 is WSHSY and CDR2 SAAADI. The length of the CDR3 is 13 residues. V was clipped by 5 bases and J by 3 bases, with 10 bases between them.

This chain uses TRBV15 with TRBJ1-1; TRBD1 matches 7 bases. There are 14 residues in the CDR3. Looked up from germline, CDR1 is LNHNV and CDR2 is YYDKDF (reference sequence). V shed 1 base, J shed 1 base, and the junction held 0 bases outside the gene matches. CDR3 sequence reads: CATSRGQGNTEAFF. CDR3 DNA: TGTGCCACCAGCAGAGGACAGGGGAACACTGAAGCTTTCTTT.

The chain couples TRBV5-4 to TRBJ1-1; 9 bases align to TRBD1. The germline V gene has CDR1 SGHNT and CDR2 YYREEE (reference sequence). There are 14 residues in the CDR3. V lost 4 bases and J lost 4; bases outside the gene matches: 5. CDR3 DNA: TGTGCCAGCAGCATAGGGACAGGGAGCACTGAAGCTTTCTTT. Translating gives CASSIGTGSTEAFF.

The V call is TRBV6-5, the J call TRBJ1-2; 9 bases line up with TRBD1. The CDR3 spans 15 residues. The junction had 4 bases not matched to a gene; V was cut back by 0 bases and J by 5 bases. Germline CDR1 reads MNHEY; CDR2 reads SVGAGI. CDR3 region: CASSYSVGQGYGYTF. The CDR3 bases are TGTGCCAGCAGTTACTCGGTGGGACAGGGTTATGGCTACACCTTC.

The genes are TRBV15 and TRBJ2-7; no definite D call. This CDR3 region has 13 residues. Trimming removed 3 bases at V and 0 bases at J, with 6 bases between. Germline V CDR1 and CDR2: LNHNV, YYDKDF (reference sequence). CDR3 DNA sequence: TGTGCCACCAGCAGGACACCCTCCTACGAGCAGTACTTC. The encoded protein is CATSRTPSYEQYF.

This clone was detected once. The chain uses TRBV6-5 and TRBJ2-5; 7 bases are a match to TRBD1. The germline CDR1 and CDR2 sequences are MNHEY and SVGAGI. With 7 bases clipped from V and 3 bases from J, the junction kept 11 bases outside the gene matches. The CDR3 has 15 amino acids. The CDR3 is CASTQRQGLKETQYF. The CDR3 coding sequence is TGTGCCAGCACCCAAAGACAGGGCCTCAAAGAGACCCAGTACTTC.

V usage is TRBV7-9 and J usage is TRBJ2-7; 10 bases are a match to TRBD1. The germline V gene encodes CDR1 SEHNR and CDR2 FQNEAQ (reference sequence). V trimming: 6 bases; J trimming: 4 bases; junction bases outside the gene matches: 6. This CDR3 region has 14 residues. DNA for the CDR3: TGTGCCAGCAGTCCGGGGACAGGGGAGTACGAGCAGTACTTC. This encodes CASSPGTGEYEQYF.

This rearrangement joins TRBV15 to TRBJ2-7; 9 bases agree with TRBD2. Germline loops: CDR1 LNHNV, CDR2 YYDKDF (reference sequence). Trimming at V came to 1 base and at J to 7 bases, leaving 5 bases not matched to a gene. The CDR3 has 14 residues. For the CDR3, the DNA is TGTGCCACCAGCAGAGGGGCGGGGGGGAGGGAGCAGTACTTC. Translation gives CATSRGAGGREQYF. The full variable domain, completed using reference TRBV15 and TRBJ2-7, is DAMVIQNPRYQVTQFGKPVTLSCSQTLNHNVMYWYQQKSSQAPKLLFHYYDKDFNNEADTPDNFQSRRPNTSFCFLDIRSPGLGDTAMYLCATSRGAGGREQYFGPGTRLTVT.

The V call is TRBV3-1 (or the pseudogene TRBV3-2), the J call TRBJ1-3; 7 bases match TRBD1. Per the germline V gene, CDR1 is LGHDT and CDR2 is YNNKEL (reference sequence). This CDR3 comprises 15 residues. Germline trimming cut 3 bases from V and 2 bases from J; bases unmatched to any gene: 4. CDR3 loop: CASSHPTGTGNTIYF. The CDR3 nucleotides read TGTGCCAGCAGCCACCCGACAGGGACTGGAAACACCATATATTTT.

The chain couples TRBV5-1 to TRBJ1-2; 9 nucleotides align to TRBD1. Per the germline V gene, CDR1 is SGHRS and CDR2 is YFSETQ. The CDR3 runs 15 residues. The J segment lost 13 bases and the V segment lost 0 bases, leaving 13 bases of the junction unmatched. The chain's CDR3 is CASSLDAGNRGLVTF. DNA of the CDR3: TGCGCCAGCAGCTTGGACGCCGGGAACAGGGGGCTCGTCACCTTC.

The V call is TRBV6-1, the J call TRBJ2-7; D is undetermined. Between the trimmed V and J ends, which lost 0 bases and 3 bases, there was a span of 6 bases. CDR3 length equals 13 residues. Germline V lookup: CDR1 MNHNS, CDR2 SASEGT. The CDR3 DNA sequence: TGTGCCAGCAGTGAAGCCCTTCGCTACGAGCAGTACTTC. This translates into CASSEALRYEQYF.